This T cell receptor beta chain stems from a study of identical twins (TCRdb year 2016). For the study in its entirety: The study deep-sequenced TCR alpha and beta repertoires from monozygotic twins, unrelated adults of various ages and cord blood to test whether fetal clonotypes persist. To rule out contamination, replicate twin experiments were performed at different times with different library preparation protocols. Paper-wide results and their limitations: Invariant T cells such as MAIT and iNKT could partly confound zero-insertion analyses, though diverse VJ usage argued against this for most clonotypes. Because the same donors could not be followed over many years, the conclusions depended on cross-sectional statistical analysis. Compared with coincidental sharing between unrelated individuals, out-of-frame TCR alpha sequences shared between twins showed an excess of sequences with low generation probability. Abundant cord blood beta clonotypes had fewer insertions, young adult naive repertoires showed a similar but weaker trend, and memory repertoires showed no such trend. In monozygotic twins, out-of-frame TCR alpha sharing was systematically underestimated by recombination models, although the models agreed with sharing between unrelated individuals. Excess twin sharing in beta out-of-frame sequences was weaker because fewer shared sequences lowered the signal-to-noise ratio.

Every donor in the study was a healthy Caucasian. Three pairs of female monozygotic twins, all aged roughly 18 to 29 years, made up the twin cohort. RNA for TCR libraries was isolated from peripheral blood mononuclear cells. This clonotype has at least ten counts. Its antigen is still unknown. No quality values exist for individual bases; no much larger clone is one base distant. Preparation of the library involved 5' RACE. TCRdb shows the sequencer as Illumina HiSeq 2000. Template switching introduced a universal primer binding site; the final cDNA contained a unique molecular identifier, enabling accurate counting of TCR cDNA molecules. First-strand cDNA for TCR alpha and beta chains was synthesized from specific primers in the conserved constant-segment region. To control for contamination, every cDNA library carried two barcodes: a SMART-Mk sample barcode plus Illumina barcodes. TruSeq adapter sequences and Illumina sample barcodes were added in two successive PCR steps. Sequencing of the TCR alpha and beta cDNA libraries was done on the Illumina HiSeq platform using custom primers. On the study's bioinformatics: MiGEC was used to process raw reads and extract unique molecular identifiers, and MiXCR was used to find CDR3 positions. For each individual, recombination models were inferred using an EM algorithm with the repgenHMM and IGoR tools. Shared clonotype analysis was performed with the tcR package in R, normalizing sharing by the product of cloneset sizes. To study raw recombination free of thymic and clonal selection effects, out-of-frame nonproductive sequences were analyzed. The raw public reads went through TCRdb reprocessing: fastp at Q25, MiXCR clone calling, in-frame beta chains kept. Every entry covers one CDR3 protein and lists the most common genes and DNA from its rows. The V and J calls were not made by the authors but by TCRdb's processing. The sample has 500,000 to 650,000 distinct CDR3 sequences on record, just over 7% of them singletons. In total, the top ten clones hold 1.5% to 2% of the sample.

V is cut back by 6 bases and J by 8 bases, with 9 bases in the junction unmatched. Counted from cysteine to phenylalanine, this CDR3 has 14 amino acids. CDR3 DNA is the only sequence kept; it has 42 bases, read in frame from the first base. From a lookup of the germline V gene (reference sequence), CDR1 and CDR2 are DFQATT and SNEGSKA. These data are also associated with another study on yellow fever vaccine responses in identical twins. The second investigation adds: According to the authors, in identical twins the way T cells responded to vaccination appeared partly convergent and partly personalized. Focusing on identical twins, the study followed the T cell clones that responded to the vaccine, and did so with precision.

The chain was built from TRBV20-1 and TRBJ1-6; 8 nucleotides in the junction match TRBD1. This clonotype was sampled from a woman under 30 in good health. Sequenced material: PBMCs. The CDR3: CSAGQDKGDSPLHF. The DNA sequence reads TGCAGTGCGGGACAGGACAAGGGGGATTCACCCCTCCACTTT.